This entry lists 9 T cell receptor beta chains sequenced from one sample in a study of CD4 and CD8 cells across lung adenocarcinoma regions. TCRdb passed the PCR reads through MiXCR, listing each CDR3 protein once. The sample lists 6,000 to 7,500 distinct CDR3 sequences, around 53% occurring once. The material sequenced was CD8+ T cells from the center of a lung tumor. The receptors shown here come from a male donor with lung adenocarcinoma. The CD4 and CD8 labels of this study may be unreliable.

This clonotype was detected ten times or more. The chain employs TRBV6-1 and TRBJ1-5; TRBD1 is a possible D gene (6 bases). There are 13 residues in the CDR3. Trimming stripped 6 bases from V and 2 bases from J, with 8 bases between. Germline values: CDR1 MNHNS, CDR2 SASEGT. CDR3 sequence: CASRRTGNQPQHF. The CDR3 DNA follows: TGTGCCAGCAGGCGGACAGGCAATCAGCCCCAGCATTTT.

J is TRBJ2-1 and V is TRBV7-2; 7 nucleotides match TRBD1. Germline CDR1 reads SGHTA; CDR2 reads FQGNSA. V shed 5 bases and J 15 bases; nucleotides not matched to a gene: 7. CDR3 length: 11 amino acids. The CDR3 sequence is CASSQGQARFF. CDR3 nucleotides: TGTGCCAGCAGCCAAGGACAGGCAAGGTTCTTC.

The rearrangement joins TRBV10-3 to TRBJ2-3; 7 nucleotides match TRBD1. CDR3 length equals 16 residues. Germline V gene sequence: CDR1 ENHRY, CDR2 SYGVKD. After removal of 10 bases from V and 2 bases from J, the junction contained 15 bases not matched to a gene. In nucleotides, the CDR3 is TGTGCCACCCCCACGATTACAGGGGTCATCACAGATACGCAGTATTTT. Translation gives CATPTITGVITDTQYF.

The chain combines TRBV6-1 with TRBJ2-3, with 7 bases that match TRBD1. The end of the DNA aligns better with TRBJ2-1, so the J call may be wrong. Germline assignment: CDR1 MNHNS and CDR2 SASEGT. The CDR3 extends over 15 amino acids. CDR3 amino acids: CASRRQGGSYNEQFF. CDR3 nucleotide sequence: TGTGCCAGCAGAAGACAGGGTGGCTCCTACAATGAGCAGTTCTTC.

The rearrangement uses TRBV6-1 and TRBJ2-1; D is unclear. The tail of the sequence fits TRBJ2-5 better, so the J call may be wrong. CDR1 is MNHNS and CDR2 is SASEGT in the germline V gene. This CDR3 contains 14 residues. CDR3 amino acids: CASSDIVQTETQYF. The CDR3 bases are TGTGCCAGCAGTGATATCGTTCAGACTGAGACCCAGTACTTC.

The chain joins TRBV6-5 to TRBJ2-2, with 13 bases matching TRBD2. CDR3 length: 17 amino acids. V lost 4 bases and J lost 0; bases outside the gene matches: 2. Germline V gives CDR1 MNHEY, CDR2 SVGAGI. This chain's CDR3 is CASSSGTSGANTGELFF. CDR3 in DNA: TGTGCCAGCAGTTCCGGGACTAGCGGGGCGAACACCGGGGAGCTGTTTTTT.

As regards this clonotype: Likely a read error: the CDR3 ends without its conserved phenylalanine or tryptophan. The DNA is left out, because the CDR3 cannot be placed on it with certainty; the CDR3 is given as TCRdb lists it. The rearrangement links TRBV10-3 to TRBJ2-1. Germline V CDR1 and CDR2: ENHRY, SYGVKD. The CDR3 adds up to 9 amino acids, both ends counted. The chain's CDR3 is CALSWDVRC.

In its sample, this clonotype was seen once. This chain uses TRBV28 with TRBJ2-4, with 7 positions matching TRBD1. The CDR3 spans 14 residues. The trim removed 6 bases at V and 8 bases at J, leaving 10 bases unmatched. The germline CDR1 and CDR2 sequences are MDHEN and SYDVKM. DNA of the CDR3: TGTGCCAGCAGCCTAGACAGGGTCATAGACATTCAGTACTTC. Residues: CASSLDRVIDIQYF. Supplemented by reference TRBV28 and TRBJ2-4, the full variable domain reads DVKVTQSSRYLVKRTGEKVFLECVQDMDHENMFWYRQDPGLGLRLIYFSYDVKMKEKGDIPEGYSVSREKKERFSLILESASTNQTSMYLCASSLDRVIDIQYFGAGTRLSVL.

This clonotype was detected many times. V usage is TRBV6-1 and J usage is TRBJ1-2; D may be TRBD1 (6 bases). This CDR3 is 14 amino acids long. Germline assignment: CDR1 MNHNS and CDR2 SASEGT. With 1 base removed from V and 7 bases from J, the gap between germline ends came to 13 bases. The CDR3 sequence: CASSEVRGQAGYTF. The CDR3 DNA follows: TGTGCCAGCAGTGAAGTCCGGGGGCAAGCTGGCTACACCTTC.